This entry lists 17 T cell receptor beta chains sequenced from one sample in a study of control samples from healthy donors and cancer patients. Sequenced by immunoSEQ multiplex PCR; TCRdb stores in-frame clones only, minus some. This sample yields approximately 100,000 clones, of which around 89% are seen a single time; about 7.8% belongs to the top ten. The sequenced material came from blood. The receptors originated from a man under 40 in good health.

CDR3 nucleotide sequence: TGTGCCAGCAGTGAGTCCTCAGGGGGCCCAGATACGCAGTATTTT. Amino acids: CASSESSGGPDTQYF. The J gene is TRBJ2-3, the V gene TRBV6-1, with 8 bases that match TRBD1. Losses at the gene ends were 3 bases for V and 4 bases for J; bases not matched to a gene: 6. Germline loops: CDR1 MNHNS, CDR2 SASEGT. The CDR3 length is 15 residues.

CDR3 nucleotide sequence: TGTGCCATCAGTGAGCCGGGCTACGAGCAGTACTTC. It is translated as CAISEPGYEQYF. This chain links TRBV10-3 with TRBJ2-7; D ambiguous. CDR3 length: 12 amino acids. Trimming took 2 bases from V and 3 from J, leaving 5 bases between them. Germline CDR1 reads ENHRY; CDR2 reads SYGVKD.

The chain has TRBV11-3 and TRBJ2-5; 7 bases line up with TRBD1. The germline gives CDR1 SGHNT, CDR2 YENEEA. The ends lost 5 bases at V and 2 bases at J; junction bases unmatched: 5. This CDR3 has 14 residues. The CDR3 here is CASSPGTEQETQYF. Written as DNA, the CDR3 is TGTGCCAGCAGCCCCGGGACAGAACAAGAGACCCAGTACTTC.

V usage is TRBV4-3 and J usage is TRBJ1-4; D might be TRBD1 (5 bases). V was cut by 0 bases and J by 0 bases, with 20 bases left in between. This CDR3 is built from 20 residues. Germline V gene data show CDR1 as LGHNA and CDR2 as YSLEER. The CDR3 nucleotides read TGCGCCAGCAGCCAAGACAAAGCGGGGCGCAGCACCACAACTAATGAAAAACTGTTTTTT. Translated: CASSQDKAGRSTTTNEKLFF.

CDR3 sequence reads: CASSPTPEGVYEQYF. CDR3 in DNA: TGCGCCAGCAGCCCTACCCCCGAGGGGGTCTACGAGCAGTACTTC. The rearrangement uses TRBV5-1 and TRBJ2-7; possibly TRBD1 for D (6 bases). This CDR3 region has 15 residues. Germline assignment: CDR1 SGHRS and CDR2 YFSETQ. V lost 4 bases and J lost 3, with 17 bases in between.

This rearrangement joins TRBV27 to TRBJ2-3; tentatively, D is TRBD1 or TRBD2 (5 bases each). V lost 5 bases, J lost 0 bases, and 15 bases lay in between. The CDR3 covers 16 residues. Germline loops: CDR1 MNHEY, CDR2 SMNVEV (reference sequence). CDR3 sequence (DNA): TGTGCCAGCAGTCCGACGGGGCAGGGCAGCACAGATACGCAGTATTTT. This translates into CASSPTGQGSTDTQYF.

The V and J genes are TRBV6-6 and TRBJ2-1; TRBD2 aligns across 10 bases. Germline CDR1 reads MNHNY; CDR2 reads SVGAGI (reference sequence). J was trimmed by 3 bases and V by 2 bases; bases with no gene match: 4. The CDR3 has 16 amino acids. CDR3 nucleotide sequence: TGTGCCAGCAGTTACACTTTAGCGGGAGGCTACAATGAGCAGTTCTTC. Its protein is CASSYTLAGGYNEQFF.

This sequence joins TRBV19 and TRBJ2-7, with TRBD2 as a possible D gene (5 bases). Trimming removed 5 bases from V and 3 bases from J, with 14 bases in between. The length of the CDR3 is 14 residues. Germline values: CDR1 LNHDA, CDR2 SQIVND (reference sequence). The CDR3: CASSLLSSGYEQYF. The CDR3, as DNA: TGTGCCAGTAGTCTCCTAAGCAGCGGCTACGAGCAGTACTTC.

The chain is built from TRBV29-1 and TRBJ1-2; unclear D gene. Germline V CDR1 and CDR2: SQVTM, ANQGSEA. Between the trimmed V and J ends, which lost 1 base and 2 bases, there was a span of 2 bases. This CDR3 is built from 11 residues. The CDR3 DNA reads as TGCAGCGTTGAAGTGAACTATGGCTACACCTTC. It yields the protein CSVEVNYGYTF.

The chain carries TRBV30 and TRBJ2-7, with TRBD1 as a possible D gene (6 bases). Germline V gene data show CDR1 as GTSNPN and CDR2 as SVGIG (reference sequence). The CDR3 is made up of 15 amino acids. The V end lost 0 bases, the J end lost 1 base, and 13 bases lay between the germline ends. The CDR3, as DNA: TGTGCCTGGAGTGTAGGGACATACCTTTCCTACGAGCAGTACGTC. Protein sequence: CAWSVGTYLSYEQYV.

CDR3 loop: CASSQVGGGYQPQHF. The CDR3 nucleotides are TGCGCCAGCAGCCAAGTTGGAGGAGGTTATCAGCCCCAGCATTTT. V and J are TRBV4-1 and TRBJ1-5; D is uncertain. Trimming pared 1 base from V and 5 bases from J, leaving 12 bases between. The CDR3 runs 15 residues. Germline CDR1 and CDR2: MGHRA and YSYEKL.

The V and J genes are TRBV29-1 and TRBJ2-5, with D uncertain. Germline V gene lookup returns CDR1 SQVTM and CDR2 ANQGSEA. Between the trimmed V and J ends, which lost 1 base and 5 bases, there was a span of 8 bases. The CDR3 contains 12 residues. CDR3 bases: TGCAGCGTTGAAGGTGGTTCTGAGACCCAGTACTTC. It yields the protein CSVEGGSETQYF.

The V gene is TRBV12-3 or TRBV12-4, the J gene TRBJ2-7; D might be TRBD1 (5 bases). The V and J ends lost 6 bases and 4 bases respectively, with 10 bases between them. CDR3 size: 12 residues. CDR3 coding DNA: TGTGCCAGCAGCCGAGACAGATACGAGCAGTACTTC. It encodes CASSRDRYEQYF.

The gene calls are TRBV4-3 and TRBJ2-7; 10 positions agree with TRBD2. V lost 3 bases to trimming and J lost 7 bases; unmatched junction nucleotides: 12. The CDR3 contains 16 residues. In germline, CDR1 is LGHNA, CDR2 YSLEER. In nucleotides, the CDR3 is TGCGCCAGCAGCCAGGCTTGGACTAGCGGTTTGGAAGAGCAGTACTTC. Translated: CASSQAWTSGLEEQYF.

This clone was counted between two and nine times. The chain has TRBV7-9 and TRBJ1-1; possible D gene TRBD1, 6 bases. V gave up 7 bases and J gave up 6 bases, with 24 bases separating them. CDR1 is SEHNR, CDR2 FQNEAQ, per germline (reference sequence). This CDR3 has 16 residues. The CDR3 bases are TGTGCCAGCACCCACCTGGCTACGGGGGCTAGTGCTGAAGCTTTCTTT. Encoded protein: CASTHLATGASAEAFF.

The CDR3 loop is CASSSEVDTQYF. In DNA form, the CDR3 reads TGTGCCAGCAGTTCAGAGGTCGATACGCAGTATTTT. V and J are TRBV27 and TRBJ2-3; D remains ambiguous. The CDR3 is 12 amino acids. The ends were cut back, 4 bases at V and 6 bases at J, with 8 bases in the middle. In germline, CDR1 is MNHEY, CDR2 SMNVEV (reference sequence).

This clone has only one observation. The rearrangement joins TRBV18 to TRBJ1-1, with no clear D. V lost 6 bases, J lost 3 bases, and 5 bases lay in between. The CDR3 extends over 11 amino acids. Germline V gene sequence: CDR1 KGHSH, CDR2 LQKENI. CDR3 residues: CASSLYTEAFF. For the CDR3, the DNA is TGTGCCAGCTCCTTGTACACTGAAGCTTTCTTT.